This T cell receptor beta chain is from a study of cytomegalovirus exposure and HLA in healthy donors. As to this clone: Its antigen is still unknown.

Germline assignment: CDR1 SGHRS and CDR2 YFSETQ. V was clipped by 4 bases and J by 1 base, with 15 bases between them. The length of the CDR3 is 15 residues. 13 Jbeta primers and 60 Vbeta primers were used for the PCR. Study processing details: Later work found roughly 80 million unique TCR beta chains, with about 10 million shared. Generated by immunoSEQ multiplex PCR, the TCRdb table keeps only in-frame clones and is missing some. Clone size and V and J calls were adopted from that table, with D and trimming inferred from the DNA. This sample has 150,000 to 180,000 clones, with approximately 80% found just once. Notes on the study in general: Per a later analysis, roughly 17,000 TCR beta sequences showed association with HLA alleles at 0.05 false discovery rate. The analysis excluded some indistinguishable V segments, including TRBV6-2 and TRBV6-3. An analysis that came later showed most CMV-associated TCR beta chains appearing HLA-restricted.

Sequencing used PBMCs. The rearrangement uses TRBV5-1 and TRBJ2-7, with a possible D match to TRBD2 (6 bases). This TCR was recovered from a woman aged 40 to 50 in good health and CMV-seronegative. DNA of the CDR3: TGCGCCAGCAGCCCGGGCGTAAGCGGGTCCTACGAGCAGTACTTC. This encodes CASSPGVSGSYEQYF.